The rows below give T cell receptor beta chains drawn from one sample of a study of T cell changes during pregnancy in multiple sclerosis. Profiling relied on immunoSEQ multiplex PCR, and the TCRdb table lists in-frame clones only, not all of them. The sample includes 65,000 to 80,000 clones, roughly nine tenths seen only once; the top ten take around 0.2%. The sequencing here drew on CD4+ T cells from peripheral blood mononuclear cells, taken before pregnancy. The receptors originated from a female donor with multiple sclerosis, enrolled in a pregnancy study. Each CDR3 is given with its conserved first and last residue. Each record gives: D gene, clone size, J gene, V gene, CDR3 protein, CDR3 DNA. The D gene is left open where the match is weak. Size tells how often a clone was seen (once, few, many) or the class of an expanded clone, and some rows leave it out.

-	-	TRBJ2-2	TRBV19	CASSMLRGSPGELFF	TGTGCCAGTAGTATGTTGCGGGGATCGCCCGGGGAGCTGTTTTTT
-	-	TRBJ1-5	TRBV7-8	CASSPNRVNSNQPQHF	TGTGCCAGCAGCCCGAACAGGGTTAATAGCAATCAGCCCCAGCATTTT
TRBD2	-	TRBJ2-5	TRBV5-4	CASSSTEREVQETQYF	TGTGCCAGCAGTTCTACGGAGCGGGAGGTTCAAGAGACCCAGTACTTC
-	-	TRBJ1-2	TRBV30	CAWSVNDRSGYTF	TGTGCCTGGAGTGTAAACGACAGGAGTGGCTACACCTTC
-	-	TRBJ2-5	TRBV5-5	CASSSSLQGWETQYF	TGTGCCAGCAGCTCGTCTTTACAGGGATGGGAGACCCAGTACTTC
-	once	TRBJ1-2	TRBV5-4	CASSLPAESYGYTF	TGTGCCAGCAGCTTACCTGCGGAGTCCTATGGCTACACCTTC
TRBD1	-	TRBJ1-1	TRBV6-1	CASSDSGQGVLGAFF	TGTGCCAGCAGTGACTCCGGACAGGGGGTGTTGGGCGCTTTCTTT
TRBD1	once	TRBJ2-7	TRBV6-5	CASRGQGASYEQYF	TGTGCCAGCAGAGGACAGGGGGCGTCCTACGAGCAGTACTTC
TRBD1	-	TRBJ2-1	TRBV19	CASSITGVGYEQFF	TGTGCCAGTAGTATTACAGGGGTCGGGTATGAGCAGTTCTTC
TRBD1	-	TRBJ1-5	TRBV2	CASSVGQGAAQPQHF	TGTGCCAGCAGTGTAGGACAGGGGGCCGCTCAGCCCCAGCATTTT
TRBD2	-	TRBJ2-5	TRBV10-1	CASSEGSGRQETQYF	TGCGCCAGCAGTGAGGGTAGCGGGAGGCAAGAGACCCAGTACTTC
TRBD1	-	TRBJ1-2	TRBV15	CATSRNLDRPYYGYTF	TGTGCCACCAGTAGAAATTTGGACAGGCCTTACTATGGCTACACCTTC
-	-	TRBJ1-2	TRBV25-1	CASSESGGAGRRAGYTF	TGTGCCAGCAGTGAATCGGGGGGGGCAGGGAGACGCGCTGGCTACACCTTC
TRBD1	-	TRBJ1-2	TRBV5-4	CASSLGDRAAWYGYTF	TGTGCCAGCAGCTTGGGGGACAGGGCCGCTTGGTATGGCTACACCTTC